This T cell receptor (beta chain) was found in a study of shared clonotypes between healthy human individuals. Background on the study: Each donor's CD8 memory used one plate, CD8 naive two, each CD4 subset three. Study-level points and caveats: Even with large depth, rarefaction showed that sorted-subset sequencing was incomplete.

The repertoire was sequenced with immunoSEQ multiplex PCR; TCRdb's copy has only in-frame clones and lacks some. The data show about 1.5 million clones, around 98% seen once. Germline values: CDR1 MNHNS, CDR2 SASEGT. Losses at the gene ends were 3 bases for V and 4 bases for J; bases not matched to a gene: 12. The length of the CDR3 is 17 residues. As for this clone: Its cognate antigen is unknown.

Sequencing used naive CD4+ T cells sorted from blood. The subset is: CD45RA+ positively selected. This clonotype was sampled from a man aged 25-40 years in good health. This rearrangement joins TRBV6-1 to TRBJ1-2, with 9 bases lining up with TRBD1. The CDR3 DNA reads as TGTGCCAGCAGTGATCGGGGAATCCGGGGACAGGGCTATGGCTACACCTTC. Amino acid sequence: CASSDRGIRGQGYGYTF.